This T cell receptor beta chain was observed in a study of shared clonotypes between healthy human individuals. In the study overall: Per donor, three plates held CD4 naive cells, three held CD4 memory, two held CD8 naive and one held CD8 memory.

Clones were sequenced by immunoSEQ multiplex PCR, and TCRdb holds only the in-frame ones, with some missing. Among about 2.2 million clones listed, 93% were seen once. Only CD45RO-negative cells positively selected for CCR7 counted as naive CD8 cells, so terminally differentiated effector memory CD45RA+ cells were excluded. Germline values: CDR1 MNHEY, CDR2 SVGAGI. V was pared by 2 bases and J by 12 bases, with 17 bases between. The CDR3 extends over 13 amino acids. The specimen was naive CD8+ T cells from PBMCs. The clonotype comes from a man between 18 and 29 years old in good health. Some clones in this sample may be carry-over from other donors' samples. The genes are TRBV6-5 and TRBJ2-7; D uncertain. The CDR3: CASSYAVWASWYF. The CDR3 coding sequence is TGTGCCAGCAGTTACGCCGTATGGGCCAGTTGGTACTTC.